What follows are 23 T cell receptor beta chains derived from one specimen sequenced in a study of blood T cell repertoires in COVID-19. Data came from immunoSEQ multiplex PCR; TCRdb stores just in-frame clones and leaves some out. The profile shows some 80,000 clones, over 60% of them singletons. Sequenced material: peripheral blood. The receptors were gathered from a woman of 80 years or more with active or convalescent COVID-19.

V usage is TRBV28 and J usage is TRBJ1-3; 9 positions agree with TRBD1. CDR1 and CDR2 from the germline V gene are MDHEN and SYDVKM. This CDR3 contains 14 residues. Germline trimming cut 5 bases from V and 9 bases from J; bases unmatched to any gene: 8. This chain's CDR3 is CASSTGTGRPTIYF. Here the CDR3 DNA reads TGTGCCAGCAGTACCGGGACAGGGAGGCCCACCATATATTTT.

The rearrangement uses TRBV19 and TRBJ2-4, with D possibly TRBD2 on 6 matching bases. The CDR3 totals 15 residues. V was cut by 3 bases and J by 8 bases, with 17 bases left in between. CDR1 is LNHDA and CDR2 is SQIVND in the germline V gene (reference sequence). CDR3 nucleotide sequence: TGTGCCAGTAGTATCGGGACTTGGAAGGGAGACATTCAGTACTTC. Encoded protein: CASSIGTWKGDIQYF.

For this clone: Other DNA sequences from this sample encode an identical CDR3 as well. This chain uses TRBV5-1 with TRBJ2-5; TRBD1 matches at 8 bases. V dropped 7 bases and J dropped 2; count of bases not matched to a gene: 4. Germline assignment: CDR1 SGHRS and CDR2 YFSETQ. CDR3 length: 13 amino acids. This CDR3 reads CASSQGAQETQYF. CDR3 coding DNA: TGCGCCAGCTCCCAGGGGGCGCAAGAGACCCAGTACTTC.

This sequence joins TRBV4-3 and TRBJ2-2; TRBD1 aligns across 7 bases. Germline lookup yields CDR1 LGHNA and CDR2 YSLEER. V dropped 2 bases and J dropped 8; count of bases not matched to a gene: 2. The CDR3 is made up of 13 amino acids. CDR3 in DNA: TGCGCCAGCAGCCAAAACAGGGGTGGGGAGCTGTTTTTT. Translating gives CASSQNRGGELFF.

The count of this clone is one. The genes are TRBV30 and TRBJ2-7; 8 nucleotides align to TRBD1. CDR3 length equals 15 residues. CDR1 and CDR2 (germline): GTSNPN, SVGIG (reference sequence). After removal of 1 base from V and 0 bases from J, the junction contained 5 bases not matched to a gene. CDR3 nucleotides: TGTGCCTGGAGTGGAAGACAGGGGATCTCCTACGAGCAGTACTTC. Its protein is CAWSGRQGISYEQYF.

CDR3 DNA: TGTGCCAGCAGTGACGGACTAGCGGGGAACACCGGGGAGCTGTTTTTT. Encoded protein: CASSDGLAGNTGELFF. The gene calls are TRBV2 and TRBJ2-2; 11 nucleotides line up with TRBD2. Per the germline V gene, CDR1 is SNHLY and CDR2 is FYNNEI. This CDR3 spans 16 amino acids. V dropped 3 bases and J dropped 1; count of bases not matched to a gene: 1.

The sample holds a few counts of this clone. Compared with germline, one end of the junction differs, possibly owing to a read error. The rearrangement joins TRBV6-1 to TRBJ1-5; D is undetermined. The CDR3 is 15 residues long. CDR1 and CDR2 from the germline V gene are MNHNS and SASEGT. The DNA for the CDR3 is TGTGCCAGCACTGAAGCGATAGTTAGCAATCAGCCCCAGCATTTT. It yields the protein CASTEAIVSNQPQHF.

This chain links TRBV24-1 with TRBJ2-1, with 7 bases aligning to TRBD2. J was trimmed by 3 bases and V by 4 bases; bases with no gene match: 5. Germline CDR1 KGHDR, CDR2 SFDVKD. This CDR3 is 15 amino acids long. CDR3 residues: CATSENGGYYNEQFF. CDR3 coding DNA: TGTGCCACCAGTGAGAACGGGGGGTACTACAATGAGCAGTTCTTC.

Only a few counts were recorded for this clone. The chain has TRBV5-1 and TRBJ1-5; 8 bases line up with TRBD1. The ends lost 2 bases at V and 0 bases at J; junction bases unmatched: 10. Germline V CDR1 and CDR2: SGHRS, YFSETQ. The CDR3 covers 18 residues. The CDR3 sequence: CASSFPQGQAYSNQPQHF. The DNA of the CDR3 is TGCGCCAGCAGCTTCCCCCAGGGACAGGCATATAGCAATCAGCCCCAGCATTTT.

The V gene is TRBV6-5, the J gene TRBJ2-7, with D possibly matching TRBD1 (5 bases). The V end was cut by 8 bases, the J end by 6 bases, with 17 bases between. The germline gives CDR1 MNHEY, CDR2 SVGAGI. The CDR3 is made up of 13 amino acids. CDR3 sequence reads: CASLKSGSFEQYF. For the CDR3, the DNA is TGTGCCAGCCTAAAATCAGGGTCGTTCGAGCAGTACTTC.

The chain carries TRBV28 and TRBJ1-2; D perhaps matches TRBD1 (6 bases). The CDR3 runs 11 residues. V was clipped by 3 bases and J by 8 bases, with 7 bases between them. The germline CDR1 and CDR2 sequences are MDHEN and SYDVKM. CDR3 sequence: CASSLQGGYTF. The CDR3 DNA is TGTGCCAGCAGTTTGCAGGGGGGCTACACCTTC.

This chain connects TRBV6-1 to TRBJ1-2; 8 bases match TRBD1. CDR1 and CDR2 (germline): MNHNS, SASEGT. The CDR3 spans 15 residues. Unmatched junction bases numbered 3, after V lost 1 base and J lost 2 bases. The CDR3 DNA is TGTGCCAGCAGTGAAGAGTCAGGGGGCAACTATGGCTACACCTTC. Translated: CASSEESGGNYGYTF.

V gene TRBV4-3 combines with J gene TRBJ1-1; 7 bases map to TRBD1. The CDR3 spans 16 residues. Germline CDR1 LGHNA, CDR2 YSLEER. Germline trimming cut 0 bases from V and 2 bases from J; bases unmatched to any gene: 6. The CDR3 DNA sequence: TGCGCCAGCAGCCAAGATCGGACAGGTGCAAACACTGAAGCTTTCTTT. Translating it yields CASSQDRTGANTEAFF.

In this sample, this clone turned up many times. The CDR3, as DNA: TGTGCCAGCAGCTCATACAGGTCCAACACCGGGGAGCTGTTTTTT. Protein product: CASSSYRSNTGELFF. This chain joins TRBV6-2 or TRBV6-3 and TRBJ2-2, with a weak D call TRBD1 (5 bases). The V end was cut by 6 bases, the J end by 2 bases, with 13 bases between. The germline V gene encodes CDR1 MNHEY and CDR2 SVGEGT. This CDR3 has 15 residues.

This clone occurred a few times. The CDR3 spells CASSLTGASYGYTF. The CDR3 bases are TGTGCCAGCAGCTTGACGGGAGCCAGCTATGGCTACACCTTC. The V call is TRBV5-5, the J call TRBJ1-2; unclear D gene. The CDR3 is made up of 14 amino acids. Germline loops: CDR1 SGHKS, CDR2 YYEKEE (reference sequence). V lost 1 base to trimming and J lost 4 bases, with 11 bases between them.

This clone occurred a few times. The V call is TRBV7-8, the J call TRBJ1-2; D perhaps matches TRBD1 (6 bases). Trimming stripped 2 bases from V and 4 bases from J, with 20 bases between. From germline, CDR1 is SGHVS and CDR2 FQNEAQ. CDR3 length: 17 residues. As DNA, the CDR3 is TGTGCCAGCAGCTTATCCTCCTCGGGGGGCGCCTCCTATGGCTACACCTTC. It specifies CASSLSSSGGASYGYTF.

The gene calls are TRBV5-4 and TRBJ1-1; D might be TRBD1 (5 bases). Germline-derived CDR1 and CDR2 are SGHNT and YYREEE (reference sequence). This CDR3 region has 13 residues. V dropped 6 bases and J dropped 1 base, with 10 bases sitting between them. This CDR3 reads CASTLDRNTEAFF. The CDR3 DNA is TGTGCCAGCACCCTAGACAGGAACACTGAAGCTTTCTTT.

The chain carries TRBV28 and TRBJ1-2; D is possibly TRBD1 (6 bases). There are 15 residues in the CDR3. The germline gives CDR1 MDHEN, CDR2 SYDVKM. Trimming pared 5 bases from V and 2 bases from J, leaving 15 bases between. CDR3 residues: CASSLYRTENYGYTF. The CDR3 coding sequence is TGTGCCAGCAGTCTCTATCGGACAGAAAACTATGGCTACACCTTC.

V and J are TRBV2 and TRBJ2-1, with D perhaps TRBD1 (5 bases). V lost 1 base, J lost 5 bases, and 6 bases lay in between. Per the germline V gene, CDR1 is SNHLY and CDR2 is FYNNEI. There are 13 residues in the CDR3. CDR3 in amino acids: CASSEGQNNEQFF. CDR3 nucleotides: TGTGCCAGCAGTGAAGGACAGAACAATGAGCAGTTCTTC.

The rearrangement links TRBV7-8 to TRBJ1-2, with unresolved D. The CDR3 loop spans 13 amino acids. Germline CDR1 is SGHVS and CDR2 is FQNEAQ. Trimming left V 5 bases short and J 3 bases short, with 10 bases between. CDR3 residues: CASSHTRDYGYTF. Written as DNA, the CDR3 is TGTGCCAGCAGCCATACTCGGGACTATGGCTACACCTTC.

The rearrangement uses TRBV27 and TRBJ1-2; D uncertain. Trimming stripped 3 bases from V and 5 bases from J, with 13 bases between. CDR3 length: 14 residues. Looked up from germline, CDR1 is MNHEY and CDR2 is SMNVEV (reference sequence). The CDR3 DNA reads TGTGCCAGCAGTTTCGCCGGGGTTGGTTATGGCTACACCTTC. This sequence encodes CASSFAGVGYGYTF.

CDR3 sequence reads: CASSYSTGDYTEAFF. CDR3 DNA: TGTGCCAGCAGTTACTCGACAGGGGATTATACTGAAGCTTTCTTT. The V call is TRBV6-5, the J call TRBJ1-1; 8 bases are shared with TRBD1. V trimming: 0 bases; J trimming: 5 bases; junction bases outside the gene matches: 5. Germline CDR1 is MNHEY and CDR2 is SVGAGI. The CDR3 has 15 residues.

The rearrangement links TRBV6-1 to TRBJ1-1, with 7 bases fitting TRBD1. The CDR3 sequence is 17 residues long. Germline-derived CDR1 and CDR2 are MNHNS and SASEGT. V lost 3 bases and J lost 1; bases outside the gene matches: 11. CDR3 bases: TGTGCCAGCAGTGATGGAGACACAGGGGTGGCGAACACTGAAGCTTTCTTT. This translates into CASSDGDTGVANTEAFF.